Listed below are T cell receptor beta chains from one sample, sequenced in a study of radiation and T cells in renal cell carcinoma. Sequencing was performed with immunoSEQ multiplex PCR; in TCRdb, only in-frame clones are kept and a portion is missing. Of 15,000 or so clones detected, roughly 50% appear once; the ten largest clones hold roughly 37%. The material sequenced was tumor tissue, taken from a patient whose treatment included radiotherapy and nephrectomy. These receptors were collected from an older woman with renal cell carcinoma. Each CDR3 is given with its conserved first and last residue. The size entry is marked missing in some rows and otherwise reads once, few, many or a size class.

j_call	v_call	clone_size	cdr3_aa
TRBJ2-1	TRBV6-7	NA	CASSYKWDRGRCYNEQFF
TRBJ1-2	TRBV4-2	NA	CASSQVRGDGYTF
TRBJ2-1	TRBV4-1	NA	CASSQDASGLGRSYNEQFF
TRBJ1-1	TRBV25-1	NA	CATRTGINTEAFF
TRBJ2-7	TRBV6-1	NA	CASSDWGYEQYF
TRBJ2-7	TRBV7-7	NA	CASSFSDNVNEQYF
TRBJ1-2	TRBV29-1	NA	CSVPVGQGHSNYGYTF
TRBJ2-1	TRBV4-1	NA	CASSQGQAYNEQFF
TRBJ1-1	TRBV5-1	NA	CASSDRMNTEAFF
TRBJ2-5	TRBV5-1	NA	CASSEQAQETQYF
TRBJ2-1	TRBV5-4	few	CASSLARLNEQFF
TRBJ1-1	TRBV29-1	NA	CSVAAGQGHTEAFF
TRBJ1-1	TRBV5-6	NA	CASSSDRGGHTEAFF
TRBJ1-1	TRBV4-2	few	CASSQSAGTEAFF
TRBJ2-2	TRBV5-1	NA	CASSFTGVTGELFF
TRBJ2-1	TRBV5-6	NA	CASSLIYVAGSDEQFF
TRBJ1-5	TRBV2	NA	CASSLIAGQSNNQPQHF
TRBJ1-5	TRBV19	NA	CASNWGTGNQPQHF
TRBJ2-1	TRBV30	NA	CAWSTASSYNEQFF
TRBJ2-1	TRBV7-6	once	CASSESVGRSYNEQFF
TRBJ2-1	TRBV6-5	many	CASSYLHGRHEQFF
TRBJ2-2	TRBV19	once	CASSIAFSFGDTGELFF
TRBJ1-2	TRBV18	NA	CASSPLRTGGREADYGYTF
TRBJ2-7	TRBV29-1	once	CSVEGTGGGEQYF
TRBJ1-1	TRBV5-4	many	CASSLGPDRNTEAFF
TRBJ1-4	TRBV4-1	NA	CASSQEGRSRLGELFF
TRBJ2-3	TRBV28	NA	CASSSPFGLADTDTQYF
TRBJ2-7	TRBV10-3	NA	CAISDPGGGTANYEQYF
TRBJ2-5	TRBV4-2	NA	CASSSTSGEETQYF
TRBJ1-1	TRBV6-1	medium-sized	CASRGQGGAFF
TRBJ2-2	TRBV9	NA	CASSVDLAGRELFF